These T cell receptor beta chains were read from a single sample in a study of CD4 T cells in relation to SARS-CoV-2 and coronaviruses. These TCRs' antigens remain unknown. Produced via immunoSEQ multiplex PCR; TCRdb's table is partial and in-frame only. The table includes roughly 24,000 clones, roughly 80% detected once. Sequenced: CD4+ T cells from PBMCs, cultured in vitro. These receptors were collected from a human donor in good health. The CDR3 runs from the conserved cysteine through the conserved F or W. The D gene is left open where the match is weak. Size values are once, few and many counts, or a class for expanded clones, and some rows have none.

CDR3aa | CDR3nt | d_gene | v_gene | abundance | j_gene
CASSFSQETQYF | TGTGCCAGCAGCTTTTCCCAAGAGACCCAGTACTTC | . | TRBV7-9 | . | TRBJ2-5
CASTLTSGAYNEQFF | TGCGCCAGCACCCTGACTAGCGGAGCTTACAATGAGCAGTTCTTC | TRBD2 | TRBV5-1 | few | TRBJ2-1
CATSDTADNGNTIYF | TGTGCCACCAGTGATACCGCGGACAACGGAAACACCATATATTTT | . | TRBV24-1 | . | TRBJ1-3
CATADRYSGANVLTF | TGTGCCACCGCCGACAGGTACTCTGGGGCCAACGTCCTGACTTTC | . | TRBV19 | . | TRBJ2-6
CASTGAVQRVDGYTF | TGTGCCAGCACGGGGGCCGTTCAACGGGTCGATGGCTACACCTTC | . | TRBV6-5 | . | TRBJ1-2
CASTGTIYNEQFF | TGTGCCTCTACAGGGACTATCTACAATGAGCAGTTCTTC | . | TRBV27 | . | TRBJ2-1
CASSPPGLAGREQYF | TGTGCCAGCAGCCCCCCGGGACTAGCGGGACGCGAGCAGTACTTC | TRBD2 | TRBV2 | few | TRBJ2-7
CASKSFNEQFF | TGTGCCAGCAAAAGCTTCAATGAGCAGTTCTTC | . | TRBV25-1 | . | TRBJ2-1
CASRPDGTYNEQFF | TGTGCCAGCCGCCCGGACGGAACCTACAATGAGCAGTTCTTC | . | TRBV6-5 | . | TRBJ2-1
CASSLGAPHNYYEQYF | TGTGCCAGCAGCTTAGGTGCTCCACACAATTACTACGAGCAGTACTTC | . | TRBV11-2 | . | TRBJ2-7
CASSFGTSGTWGQETQYF | TGTGCCAGCAGCTTTGGGACTAGCGGGACCTGGGGTCAAGAGACCCAGTACTTC | TRBD2 | TRBV7-3 | once | TRBJ2-5
CSVVWRDSYEQYF | TGCAGCGTTGTTTGGCGGGACAGCTACGAGCAGTACTTC | . | TRBV29-1 | . | TRBJ2-7
CASSRYSVAFF | TGTGCCAGCAGCCGATACTCGGTAGCTTTCTTT | . | TRBV3-1/TRBV3-2 | . | TRBJ1-1
CAWTKDHTEAFF | TGTGCCTGGACGAAAGACCACACTGAAGCTTTCTTT | . | TRBV30 | few | TRBJ1-1
CATASELAGVYEQFF | TGTGCCACCGCGTCAGAGCTAGCGGGAGTATATGAGCAGTTCTTC | TRBD2 | TRBV24-1 | . | TRBJ2-1
CASSLPGHYGYTF | TGTGCCAGCAGTTTACCGGGACACTATGGCTACACCTTC | . | TRBV12-3/TRBV12-4 | . | TRBJ1-2
CASSLAEANEQFF | TGTGCCAGCAGCTTAGCAGAGGCCAATGAGCAGTTCTTC | . | TRBV11-3 | . | TRBJ2-1
CASTLGQGNNQPQHF | TGTGCCAGCACCCTGGGACAGGGCAACAATCAGCCCCAGCATTTT | TRBD1 | TRBV5-8 | . | TRBJ1-5
CATSLAPGETQYF | TGTGCCACCAGCCTGGCCCCTGGGGAGACCCAGTACTTC | . | TRBV15 | . | TRBJ2-5
CASSTILAGVHDEQFF | TGTGCCAGTAGTACCATACTAGCGGGAGTGCACGATGAGCAGTTCTTC | TRBD2 | TRBV19 | few | TRBJ2-1
CASSPKGFRGTEAFF | TGTGCCAGCAGTCCAAAGGGGTTCAGGGGCACTGAAGCTTTCTTT | . | TRBV6-5 | . | TRBJ1-1
CASRRGDGAEKLFF | TGTGCCAGCCGTAGGGGAGACGGGGCTGAAAAACTGTTTTTT | . | TRBV21-1 | once | TRBJ1-4
CSVLADSYNEQFF | TGCAGCGTACTAGCGGACTCCTACAATGAGCAGTTCTTC | TRBD2 | TRBV29-1 | . | TRBJ2-1
CASSQQRQGSVPLHF | TGTGCCAGCAGTCAGCAGAGACAGGGTTCGGTACCCCTCCACTTT | TRBD1 | TRBV6-6 | . | TRBJ1-6
CASSDQAGQPQHF | TGTGCCAGCAGTGACCAGGCTGGTCAGCCCCAGCATTTT | . | TRBV6-4 | . | TRBJ1-5
CASSQLAGQETQYF | TGTGCCAGCAGCCAACTAGCGGGACAAGAGACCCAGTACTTC | TRBD2 | TRBV3-1/TRBV3-2 | once | TRBJ2-5
CASSPIAGGPVEQYF | TGTGCCAGCAGCCCGATAGCGGGAGGGCCGGTCGAGCAGTACTTC | TRBD2 | TRBV3-1/TRBV3-2 | . | TRBJ2-7
CASSSATGTGSYEQYF | TGCGCCAGCAGCTCCGCCACAGGGACAGGCTCCTACGAGCAGTACTTC | TRBD1 | TRBV5-1 | once | TRBJ2-7
CASSPRGGVQPQHF | TGTGCCAGCAGTCCTAGGGGGGGGGTCCAGCCCCAGCATTTT | . | TRBV28 | . | TRBJ1-5
CASSQGVRQTNTEAFF | TGTGCCAGCAGCCAAGGGGTCAGGCAGACGAACACTGAAGCTTTCTTT | . | TRBV3-1/TRBV3-2 | . | TRBJ1-1
CASSLRDLNNSPLHF | TGTGCCAGCAGCCTTCGGGACCTCAATAATTCACCCCTCCACTTT | . | TRBV7-9 | . | TRBJ1-6
CAWSVGMSYSNQPQHF | TGTGCCTGGAGTGTAGGTATGAGTTATAGCAATCAGCCCCAGCATTTT | . | TRBV30 | few | TRBJ1-5
CASSPQGGHDNVLTF | TGTGCCAGCAGCCCTCAAGGGGGACACGATAACGTCCTGACTTTC | . | TRBV6-6 | . | TRBJ2-6
CASGPAGGNEKLFF | TGCGCCAGCGGCCCCGCGGGGGGAAATGAAAAACTGTTTTTT | . | TRBV5-1 | . | TRBJ1-4
CASSLNPPEVGTSEFF | TGTGCCAGCAGCTTAAACCCCCCCGAAGTAGGCACCAGCGAATTCTTC | . | TRBV7-3 | . | TRBJ2-1
CSATPREGYTF | TGCAGTGCTACCCCCCGAGAAGGCTACACCTTC | . | TRBV20-1 | . | TRBJ1-2
CASSQTDRLSYEQYF | TGTGCCAGCAGTCAAACGGACAGGCTTTCCTACGAGCAGTACTTC | TRBD1 | TRBV27 | . | TRBJ2-7
CATARTANTGELFF | TGTGCCACCGCCCGGACGGCGAACACCGGGGAGCTGTTTTTT | . | TRBV24-1 | . | TRBJ2-2
CASSQDGHNSPLHF | TGCGCCAGCAGCCAGGACGGACATAATTCACCCCTCCACTTT | . | TRBV5-1 | once | TRBJ1-6
CSVGTSYEQYF | TGCAGCGTTGGGACTTCCTACGAGCAGTACTTC | . | TRBV29-1 | . | TRBJ2-7
CASRETGVNQPQHF | TGTGCCAGCAGGGAAACAGGGGTTAATCAGCCCCAGCATTTT | TRBD1 | TRBV25-1 | few | TRBJ1-5
CAISEKGNEKLFF | TGTGCCATCAGTGAGAAGGGTAATGAAAAACTGTTTTTT | . | TRBV10-3 | . | TRBJ1-4
CATSRHAGGQGPNQPQHF | TGTGCCACCAGCAGACATGCGGGGGGACAGGGGCCCAATCAGCCCCAGCATTTT | TRBD1 | TRBV15 | few | TRBJ1-5
CAGRETLNSEAFF | TGTGCCGGCAGGGAAACCCTTAATAGTGAAGCTTTCTTT | . | TRBV5-5 | . | TRBJ1-1